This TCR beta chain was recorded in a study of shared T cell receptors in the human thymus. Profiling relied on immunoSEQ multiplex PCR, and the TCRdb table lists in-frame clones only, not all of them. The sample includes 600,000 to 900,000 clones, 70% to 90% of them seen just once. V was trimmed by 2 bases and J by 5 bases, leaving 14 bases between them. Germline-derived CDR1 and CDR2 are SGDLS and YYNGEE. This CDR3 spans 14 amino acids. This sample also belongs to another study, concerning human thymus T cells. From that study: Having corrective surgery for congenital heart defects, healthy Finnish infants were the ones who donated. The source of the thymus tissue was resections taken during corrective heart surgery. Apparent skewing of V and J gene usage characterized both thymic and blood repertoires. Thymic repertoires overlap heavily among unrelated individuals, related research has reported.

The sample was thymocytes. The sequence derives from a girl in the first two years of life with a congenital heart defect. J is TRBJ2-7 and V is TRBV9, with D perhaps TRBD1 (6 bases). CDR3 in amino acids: CASSVSQGVDEQYF. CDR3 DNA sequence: TGTGCCAGCAGCGTTTCACAGGGTGTCGACGAGCAGTACTTC.